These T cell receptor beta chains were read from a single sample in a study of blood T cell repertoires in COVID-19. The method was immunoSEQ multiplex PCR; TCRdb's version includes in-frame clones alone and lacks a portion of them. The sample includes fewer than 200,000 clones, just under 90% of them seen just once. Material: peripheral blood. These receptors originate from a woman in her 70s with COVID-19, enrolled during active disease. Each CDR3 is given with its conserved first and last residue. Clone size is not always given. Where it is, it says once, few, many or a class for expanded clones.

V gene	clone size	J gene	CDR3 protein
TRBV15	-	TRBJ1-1	CATSRQGALTEAFF
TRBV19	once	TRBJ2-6	CASSSLSGANVLTF
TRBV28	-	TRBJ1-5	CASRSAMRDQPQHF
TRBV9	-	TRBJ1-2	CASSVGTGSNGYTF
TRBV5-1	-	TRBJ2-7	CASSRTPAYEQYF
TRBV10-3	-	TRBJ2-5	CAISGTRQAQETQYF
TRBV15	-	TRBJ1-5	CATSRAARGGNQPQHF
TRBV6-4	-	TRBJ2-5	CASSESLAGESETQYF
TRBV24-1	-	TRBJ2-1	CATSDTSGRVSYNEQFF
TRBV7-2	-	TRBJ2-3	CASGPLAGATDTQYF
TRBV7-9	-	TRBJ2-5	CASSLLLGGGRETQYF
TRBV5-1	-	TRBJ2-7	CASSLFRGSEQYF
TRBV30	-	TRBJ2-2	CAWSVSLAGTGGELFF
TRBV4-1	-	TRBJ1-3	CASSQDFGNTIYF
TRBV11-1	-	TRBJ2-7	CASSLIIRGYEQYF
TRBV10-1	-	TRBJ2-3	CATYLAEWTDTQYF
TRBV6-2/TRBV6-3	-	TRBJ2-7	CASSYPHSGGFSYEQYF
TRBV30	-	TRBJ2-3	CAWNAGLITDTQYF
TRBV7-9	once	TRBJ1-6	CASSLGQRRSPLHF
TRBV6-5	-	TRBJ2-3	CASSYKGTDTQYF
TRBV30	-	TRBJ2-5	CAWSVTRGGSEQYF
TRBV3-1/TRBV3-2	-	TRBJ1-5	CASSHNSNSNQPQHF
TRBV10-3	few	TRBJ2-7	CAISDGTSYEQYF
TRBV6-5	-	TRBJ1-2	CASSPRGGLYGYTF
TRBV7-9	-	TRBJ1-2	CASSTTGGYGYTF
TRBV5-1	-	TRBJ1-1	CASSSSAYQAAEAFF
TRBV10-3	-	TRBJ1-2	CAISESQVGYGYTF
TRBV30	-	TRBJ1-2	CAWSSRTEDYGYTF
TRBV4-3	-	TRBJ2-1	CASSQEISGSLEQFF
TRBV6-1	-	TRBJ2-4	CASSERAGSAKNIQYF
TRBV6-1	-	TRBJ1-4	CASSEPILNEKLFF
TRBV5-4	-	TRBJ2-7	CASSPTRSSYEQYF
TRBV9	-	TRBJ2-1	CASSVDGSFNEQFF
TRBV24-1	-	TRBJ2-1	CATSDPDREQFF
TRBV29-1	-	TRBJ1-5	CSVYTGAGQPQHF
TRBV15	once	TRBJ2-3	CATSRTLSTDTQYF
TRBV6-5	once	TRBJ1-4	CASADRKGEKLFF
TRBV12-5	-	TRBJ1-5	CASGPTGDQPQHF
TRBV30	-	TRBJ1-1	CAWKKTGGLSTFF
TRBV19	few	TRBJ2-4	CASSVKTGLLNIQYF